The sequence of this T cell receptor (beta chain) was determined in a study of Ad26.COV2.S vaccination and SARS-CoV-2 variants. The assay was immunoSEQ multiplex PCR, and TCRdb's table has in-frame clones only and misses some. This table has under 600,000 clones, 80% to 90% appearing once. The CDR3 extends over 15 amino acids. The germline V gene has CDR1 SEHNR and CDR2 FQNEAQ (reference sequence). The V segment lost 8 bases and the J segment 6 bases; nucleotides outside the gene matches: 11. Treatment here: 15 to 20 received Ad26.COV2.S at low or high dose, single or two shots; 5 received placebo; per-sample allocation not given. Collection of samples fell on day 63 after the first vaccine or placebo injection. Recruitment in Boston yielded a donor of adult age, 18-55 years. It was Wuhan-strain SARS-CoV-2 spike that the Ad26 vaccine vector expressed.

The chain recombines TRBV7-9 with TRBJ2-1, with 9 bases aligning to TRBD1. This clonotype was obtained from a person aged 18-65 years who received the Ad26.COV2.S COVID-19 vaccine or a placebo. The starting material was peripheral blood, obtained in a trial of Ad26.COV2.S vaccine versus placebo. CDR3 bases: TGTGCCAGCCGTCAACAGGGGGCATATGTCAATGAGCAGTTCTTC. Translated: CASRQQGAYVNEQFF.